This T cell receptor beta chain comes out of a study of shared clonotypes between healthy human individuals. Assay used: immunoSEQ multiplex PCR; TCRdb lists only in-frame clones, some missing. The sample has over a million clones, around 97% seen once. Sequenced material: naive CD4+ T cells sorted from blood. Subset: CD45RA+ positively selected. The clonotype was recovered from a man younger than 40 in good health.

CDR3 sequence (DNA): TGCAGTGCTGATCGGAGACACGAGCAGTACTTC. Its translation: CSADRRHEQYF. This sequence joins TRBV20-1 and TRBJ2-7, with D hard to call. The CDR3 extends over 11 amino acids. The V and J ends lost 5 bases and 5 bases respectively, with 10 bases between them. Germline assignment: CDR1 DFQATT and CDR2 SNEGSKA (reference sequence).